This TCR beta chain emerged from a study of CD8+CD57+ T cells in acquired aplastic anemia. The overall study: Sorted cells (CD4+ and CD8+) yielded DNA amounts that averaged approximately 3 ug.

CDR3 and TCR beta VDJ profiling relied on a genomic DNA template. TCRdb itself ran the reads through MiXCR, one entry per CDR3 protein. The sample yields just over 150,000 distinct CDR3 sequences, roughly 48% seen once. The table lists this clonotype with many counts. The sequenced patients had an expansion of CD8+CD57+ cells seen by flow cytometry. Germline V gene sequence: CDR1 KGHDR, CDR2 SFDVKD. The CDR3 contains 14 residues. Trimming took 5 bases from V and 5 from J, leaving 12 bases between them. V is TRBV24-1 and J is TRBJ2-1, with D perhaps TRBD1 or TRBD2 (5 bases each). The material sequenced was sorted CD4+, CD8+, or CD8+CD57+ T cells (not recorded which) from PBMCs. This clonotype originated in a human donor with aplastic anemia. CDR3 DNA sequence: TGTGCCACCAGTGGCCGGGACCGAAACAATGAGCAGTTCTTC. Translating it yields CATSGRDRNNEQFF.